This TCR beta chain comes out of a study of blood T cell repertoires in COVID-19. Overall study: There were acute and convalescent COVID-19 samples, and they came from the United States, Italy and Spain. In each case, the material was cDNA or gDNA derived from T cells, B-cell-depleted T cells, or PBMCs.

The CDR3 runs 13 residues. Germline CDR1 and CDR2: MNHEY and SVGAGI. Trimming stripped 5 bases from V and 8 bases from J, with 15 bases between. Profiled with immunoSEQ multiplex PCR; TCRdb holds only in-frame clones, not every one. The table includes around 280,000 clones, roughly 90% detected once. Donors were grouped by their self-reported clinical history. The chain has TRBV6-5 and TRBJ1-2; a possible D gene is TRBD1 (5 bases). The sample comprised PBMCs or T cells enriched from blood (not recorded which). The origin of this receptor is a woman aged 40 to 49 who had recovered from COVID-19. The CDR3 loop reads CASSKQGSRGYTF. In DNA, the CDR3 is TGTGCCAGCAGTAAGCAGGGTAGTAGGGGCTACACCTTC.